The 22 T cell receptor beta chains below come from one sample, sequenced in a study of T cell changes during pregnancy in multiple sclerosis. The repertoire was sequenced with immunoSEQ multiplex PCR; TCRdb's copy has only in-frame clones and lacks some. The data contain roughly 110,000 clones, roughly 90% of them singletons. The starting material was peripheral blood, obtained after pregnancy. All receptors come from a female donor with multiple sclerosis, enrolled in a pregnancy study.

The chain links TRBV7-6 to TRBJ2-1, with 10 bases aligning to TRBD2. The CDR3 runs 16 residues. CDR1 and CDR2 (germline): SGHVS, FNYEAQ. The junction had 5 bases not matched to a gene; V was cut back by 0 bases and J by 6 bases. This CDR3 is CASSLALLAGINEQFF. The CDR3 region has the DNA TGTGCCAGCAGCTTAGCGCTACTAGCGGGGATCAATGAGCAGTTCTTC.

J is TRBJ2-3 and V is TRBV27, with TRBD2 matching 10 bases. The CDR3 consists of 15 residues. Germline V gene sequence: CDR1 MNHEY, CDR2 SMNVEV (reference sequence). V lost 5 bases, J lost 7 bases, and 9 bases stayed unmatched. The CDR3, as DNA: TGTGCCAGCAGTGGTAAGGGACTAGCGTTAAATACGCAGTATTTT. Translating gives CASSGKGLALNTQYF.

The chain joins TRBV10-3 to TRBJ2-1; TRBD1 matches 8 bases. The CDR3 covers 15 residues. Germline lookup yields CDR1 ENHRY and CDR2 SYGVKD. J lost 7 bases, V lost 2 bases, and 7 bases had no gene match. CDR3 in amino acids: CAISETTGAVNEQFF. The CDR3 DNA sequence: TGTGCCATCAGTGAGACGACAGGGGCGGTTAATGAGCAGTTCTTC.

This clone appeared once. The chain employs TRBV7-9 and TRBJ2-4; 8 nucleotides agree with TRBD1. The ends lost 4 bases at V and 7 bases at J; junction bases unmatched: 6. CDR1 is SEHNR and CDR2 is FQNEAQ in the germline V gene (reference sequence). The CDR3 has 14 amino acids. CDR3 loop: CASSSRGLRNIQYF. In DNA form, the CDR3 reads TGTGCCAGCAGCTCCAGGGGGCTGCGGAACATTCAGTACTTC.

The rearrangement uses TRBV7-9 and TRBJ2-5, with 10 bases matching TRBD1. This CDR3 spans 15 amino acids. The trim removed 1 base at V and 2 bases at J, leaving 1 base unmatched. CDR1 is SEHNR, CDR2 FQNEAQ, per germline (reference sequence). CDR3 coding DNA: TGTGCCAGCAGCTTAGGGACAGGGGGTCAAGAGACCCAGTACTTC. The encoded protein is CASSLGTGGQETQYF.

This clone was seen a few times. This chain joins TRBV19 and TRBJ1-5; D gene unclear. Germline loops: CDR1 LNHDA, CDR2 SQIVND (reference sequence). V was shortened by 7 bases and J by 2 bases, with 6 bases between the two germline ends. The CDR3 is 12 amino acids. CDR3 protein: CASTAGNQPQHF. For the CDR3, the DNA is TGTGCCAGTACTGCGGGCAATCAGCCCCAGCATTTT.

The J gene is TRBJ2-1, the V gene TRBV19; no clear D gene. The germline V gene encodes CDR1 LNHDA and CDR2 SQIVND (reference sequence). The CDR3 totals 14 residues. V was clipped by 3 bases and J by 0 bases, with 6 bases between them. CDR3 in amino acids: CASSIHNSYNEQFF. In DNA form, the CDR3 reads TGTGCCAGTAGTATTCACAACTCCTACAATGAGCAGTTCTTC.

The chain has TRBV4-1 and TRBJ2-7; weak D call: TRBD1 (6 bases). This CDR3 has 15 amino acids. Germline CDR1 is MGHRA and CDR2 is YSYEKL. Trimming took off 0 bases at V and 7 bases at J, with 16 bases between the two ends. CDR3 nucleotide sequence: TGCGCCAGCAGCCAAGAGGCAGGGGCTGTGCGGGAGCAGTACTTC. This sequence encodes CASSQEAGAVREQYF.

CDR3 loop: CASSFRIENSPLHF. The CDR3 nucleotides read TGTGCCAGCAGTTTCCGAATCGAGAATTCACCCCTCCACTTT. The chain recombines TRBV6-5 with TRBJ1-6; D gene uncertain. The CDR3 has 14 amino acids. Between the trimmed V and J ends, which lost 4 bases and 7 bases, there was a span of 11 bases. In germline, CDR1 is MNHEY, CDR2 SVGAGI.

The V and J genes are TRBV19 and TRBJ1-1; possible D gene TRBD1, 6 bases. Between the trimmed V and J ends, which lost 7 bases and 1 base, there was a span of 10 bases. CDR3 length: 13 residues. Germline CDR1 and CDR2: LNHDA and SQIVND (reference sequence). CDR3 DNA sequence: TGTGCCAGTAAAGACAGGTCGAACACTGAAGCTTTCTTT. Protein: CASKDRSNTEAFF.

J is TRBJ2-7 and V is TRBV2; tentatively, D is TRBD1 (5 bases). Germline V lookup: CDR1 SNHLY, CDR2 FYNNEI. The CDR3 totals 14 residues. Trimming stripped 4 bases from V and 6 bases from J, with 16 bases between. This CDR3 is CASSVQGPSPEQYF. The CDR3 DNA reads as TGTGCCAGCAGTGTGCAGGGCCCAAGCCCCGAGCAGTACTTC.

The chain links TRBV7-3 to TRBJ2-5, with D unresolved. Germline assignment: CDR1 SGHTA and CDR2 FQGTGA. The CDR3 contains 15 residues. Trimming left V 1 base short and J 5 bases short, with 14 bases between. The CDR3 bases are TGTGCCAGCAGCTTAATGGGTGACTTCGGGGAGACCCAGTACTTC. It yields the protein CASSLMGDFGETQYF.

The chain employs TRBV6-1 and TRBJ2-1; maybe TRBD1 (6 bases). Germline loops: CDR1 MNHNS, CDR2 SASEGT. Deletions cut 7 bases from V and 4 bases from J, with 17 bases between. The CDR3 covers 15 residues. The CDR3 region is CASNLVGGVYNEQFF. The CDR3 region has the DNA TGTGCCAGCAATTTGGTAGGGGGAGTTTACAATGAGCAGTTCTTC.

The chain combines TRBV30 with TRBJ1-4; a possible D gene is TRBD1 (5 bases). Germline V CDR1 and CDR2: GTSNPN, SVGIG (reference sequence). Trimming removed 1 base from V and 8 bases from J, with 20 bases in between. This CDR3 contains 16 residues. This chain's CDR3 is CAWSDPGARAGEKLFF. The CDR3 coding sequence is TGTGCCTGGAGTGACCCCGGGGCCAGGGCGGGGGAAAAACTGTTTTTT. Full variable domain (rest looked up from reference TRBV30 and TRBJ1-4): SQTIHQWPATLVQPVGSPLSLECTVEGTSNPNLYWYRQAAGRGLQLLFYSVGIGQISSEVPQNLSASRPQDRQFILSSKKLLLSDSGFYLCAWSDPGARAGEKLFFGSGTQLSVL.

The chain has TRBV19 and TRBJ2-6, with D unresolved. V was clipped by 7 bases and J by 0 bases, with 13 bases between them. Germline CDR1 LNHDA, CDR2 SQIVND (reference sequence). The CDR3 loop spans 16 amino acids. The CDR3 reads CASISPGTSGANVLTF. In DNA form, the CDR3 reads TGTGCCAGTATTTCCCCAGGAACCTCTGGGGCCAACGTCCTGACTTTC.

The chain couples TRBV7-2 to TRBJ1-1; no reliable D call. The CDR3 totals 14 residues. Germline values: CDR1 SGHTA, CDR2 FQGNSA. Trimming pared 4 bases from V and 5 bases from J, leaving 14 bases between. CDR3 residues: CASSSEPGRTEAFF. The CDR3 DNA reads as TGTGCCAGCAGCTCTGAACCGGGGAGGACTGAAGCTTTCTTT.

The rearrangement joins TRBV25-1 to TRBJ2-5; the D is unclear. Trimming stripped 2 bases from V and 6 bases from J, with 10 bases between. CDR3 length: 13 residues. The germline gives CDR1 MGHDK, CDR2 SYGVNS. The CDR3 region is CASSERVRQTQYF. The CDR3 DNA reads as TGTGCCAGCAGTGAACGGGTTCGACAGACCCAGTACTTC.

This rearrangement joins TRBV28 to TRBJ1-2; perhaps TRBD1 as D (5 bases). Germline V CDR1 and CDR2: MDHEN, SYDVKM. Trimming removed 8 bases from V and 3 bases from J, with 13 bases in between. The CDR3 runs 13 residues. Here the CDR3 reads CASLSLGDYGYTF. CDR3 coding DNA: TGTGCCAGCTTATCCCTAGGGGACTATGGCTACACCTTC.

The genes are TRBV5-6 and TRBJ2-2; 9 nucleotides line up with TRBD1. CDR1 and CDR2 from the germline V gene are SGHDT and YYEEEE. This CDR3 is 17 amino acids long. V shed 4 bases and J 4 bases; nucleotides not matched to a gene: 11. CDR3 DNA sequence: TGTGCCAGCAGCCGCTTAATCGGGACAGGGACCACCGGGGAGCTGTTTTTT. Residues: CASSRLIGTGTTGELFF.

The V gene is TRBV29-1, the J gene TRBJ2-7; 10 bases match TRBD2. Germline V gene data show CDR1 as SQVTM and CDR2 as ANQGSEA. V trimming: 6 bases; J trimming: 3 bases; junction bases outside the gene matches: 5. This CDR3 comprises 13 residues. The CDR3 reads CSVRSSGSYEQYF. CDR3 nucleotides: TGCAGCGTGCGTTCTAGCGGGAGCTACGAGCAGTACTTC.

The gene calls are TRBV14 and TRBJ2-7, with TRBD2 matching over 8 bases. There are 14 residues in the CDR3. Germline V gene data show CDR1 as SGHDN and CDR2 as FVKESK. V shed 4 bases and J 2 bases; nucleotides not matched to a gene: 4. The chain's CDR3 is CASSPSGGAYEQYF. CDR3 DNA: TGTGCCAGCAGCCCCTCGGGGGGGGCCTACGAGCAGTACTTC.

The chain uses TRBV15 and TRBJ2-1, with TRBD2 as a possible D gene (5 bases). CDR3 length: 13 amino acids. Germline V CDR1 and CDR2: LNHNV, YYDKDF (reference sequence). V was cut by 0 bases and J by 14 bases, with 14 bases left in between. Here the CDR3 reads CATSRDLDGKEFF. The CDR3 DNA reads TGTGCCACCAGCAGAGATCTGGACGGGAAGGAGTTCTTC.